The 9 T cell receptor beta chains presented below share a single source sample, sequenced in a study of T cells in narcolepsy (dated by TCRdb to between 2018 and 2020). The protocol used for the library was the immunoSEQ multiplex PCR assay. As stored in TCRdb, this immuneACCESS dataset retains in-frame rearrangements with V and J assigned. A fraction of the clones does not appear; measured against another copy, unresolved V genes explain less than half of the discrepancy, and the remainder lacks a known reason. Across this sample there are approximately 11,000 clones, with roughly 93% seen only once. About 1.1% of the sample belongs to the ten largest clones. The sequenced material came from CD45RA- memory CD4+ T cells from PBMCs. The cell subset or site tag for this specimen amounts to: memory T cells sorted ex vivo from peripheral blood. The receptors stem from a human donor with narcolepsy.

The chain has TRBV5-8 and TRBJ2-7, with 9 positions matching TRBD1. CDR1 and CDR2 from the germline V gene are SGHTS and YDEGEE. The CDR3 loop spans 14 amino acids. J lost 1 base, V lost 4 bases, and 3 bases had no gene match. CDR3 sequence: CASSTGTGSYEQYF. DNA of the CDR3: TGTGCCAGCAGCACCGGGACAGGGTCCTACGAGCAGTACTTC.

The CDR3 sequence is CAWSRDGYGYTF. As DNA, the CDR3 is TGTGCCTGGAGTAGGGACGGCTATGGCTACACCTTC. This rearrangement joins TRBV30 to TRBJ1-2; D possibly corresponds to TRBD1 (5 bases). V lost 2 bases and J 4 bases, leaving 8 bases between the germline ends. This CDR3 has 12 residues. Germline assignment: CDR1 GTSNPN and CDR2 SVGIG (reference sequence).

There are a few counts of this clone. CDR3 sequence (DNA): TGTGCCAGCAGCCCGTGGGTGTCAGACACAGATACGCAGTATTTT. Its translation is CASSPWVSDTDTQYF. The chain employs TRBV25-1 and TRBJ2-3; D call uncertain. V was pared by 6 bases and J by 2 bases, with 15 bases between. Germline lookup yields CDR1 MGHDK and CDR2 SYGVNS. The length of the CDR3 is 15 residues.

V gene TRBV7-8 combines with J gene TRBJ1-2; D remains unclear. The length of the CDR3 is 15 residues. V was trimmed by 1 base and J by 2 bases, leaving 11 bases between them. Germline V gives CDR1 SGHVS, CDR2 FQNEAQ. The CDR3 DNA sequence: TGTGCCAGCAGCTTAGGAGAAGGGAGAAACTATGGCTACACCTTC. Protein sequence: CASSLGEGRNYGYTF.

CDR3 sequence reads: CASSPPVGGELFF. The DNA of the CDR3 is TGTGCCAGCTCACCACCTGTGGGCGGGGAGCTGTTTTTT. V usage is TRBV18 and J usage is TRBJ2-2; no firm D call. The CDR3 extends over 13 amino acids. Per the germline V gene, CDR1 is KGHSH and CDR2 is LQKENI. Trimming shortened V by 0 bases and J by 7 bases, and 6 bases separated the two germline ends.

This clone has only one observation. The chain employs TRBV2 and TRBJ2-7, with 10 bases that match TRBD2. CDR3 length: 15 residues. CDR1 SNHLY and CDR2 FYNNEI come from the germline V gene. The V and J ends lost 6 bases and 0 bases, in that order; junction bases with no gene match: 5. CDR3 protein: CASRGGLAASYEQYF. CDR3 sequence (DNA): TGTGCCAGCAGAGGCGGACTAGCGGCCTCCTACGAGCAGTACTTC.

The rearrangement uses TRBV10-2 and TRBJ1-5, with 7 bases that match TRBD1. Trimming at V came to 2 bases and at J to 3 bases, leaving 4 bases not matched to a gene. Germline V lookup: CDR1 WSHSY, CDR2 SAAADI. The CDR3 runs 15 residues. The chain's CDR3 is CASSEAGGNNQPQHF. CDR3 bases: TGCGCCAGCAGTGAGGCAGGGGGAAACAATCAGCCCCAGCATTTT.

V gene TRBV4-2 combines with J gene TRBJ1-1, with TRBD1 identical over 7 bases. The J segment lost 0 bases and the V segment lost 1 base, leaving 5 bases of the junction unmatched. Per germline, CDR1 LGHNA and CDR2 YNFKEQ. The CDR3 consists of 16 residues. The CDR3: CASSQGDSFMNTEAFF. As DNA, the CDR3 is TGTGCCAGCAGCCAAGGGGACAGTTTTATGAACACTGAAGCTTTCTTT.

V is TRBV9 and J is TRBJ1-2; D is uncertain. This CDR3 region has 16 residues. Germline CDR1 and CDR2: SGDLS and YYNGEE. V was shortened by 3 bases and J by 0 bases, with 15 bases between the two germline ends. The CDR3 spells CASSETSRGPNYGYTF. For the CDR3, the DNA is TGTGCCAGCAGCGAAACGTCCCGAGGCCCTAACTATGGCTACACCTTC.